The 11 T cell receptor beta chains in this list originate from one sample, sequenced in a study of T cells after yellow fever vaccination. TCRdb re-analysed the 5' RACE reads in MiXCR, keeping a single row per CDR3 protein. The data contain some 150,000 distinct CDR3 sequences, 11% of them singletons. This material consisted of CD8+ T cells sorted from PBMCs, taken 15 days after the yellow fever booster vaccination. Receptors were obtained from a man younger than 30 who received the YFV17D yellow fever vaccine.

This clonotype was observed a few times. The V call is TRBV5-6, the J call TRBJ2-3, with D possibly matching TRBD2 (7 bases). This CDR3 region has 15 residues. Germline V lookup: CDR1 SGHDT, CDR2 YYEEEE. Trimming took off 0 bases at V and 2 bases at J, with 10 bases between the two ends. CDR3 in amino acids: CASSLGRGPTDTQYF. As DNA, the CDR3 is TGTGCCAGCAGCTTGGGGCGGGGGCCCACAGATACGCAGTATTTT. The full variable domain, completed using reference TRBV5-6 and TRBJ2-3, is DAGVTQSPTHLIKTRGQQVTLRCSPKSGHDTVSWYQQALGQGPQFIFQYYEEEERQRGNFPDRFSGHQFPNYSSELNVNALLLGDSALYLCASSLGRGPTDTQYFGPGTRLTVL.

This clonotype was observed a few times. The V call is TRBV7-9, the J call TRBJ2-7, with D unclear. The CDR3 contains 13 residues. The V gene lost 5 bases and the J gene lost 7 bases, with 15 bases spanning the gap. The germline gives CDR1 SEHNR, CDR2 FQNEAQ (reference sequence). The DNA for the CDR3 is TGTGCCAGCAGCCCACGTGGGATGGAGGAGCAGTACTTC. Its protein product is CASSPRGMEEQYF.

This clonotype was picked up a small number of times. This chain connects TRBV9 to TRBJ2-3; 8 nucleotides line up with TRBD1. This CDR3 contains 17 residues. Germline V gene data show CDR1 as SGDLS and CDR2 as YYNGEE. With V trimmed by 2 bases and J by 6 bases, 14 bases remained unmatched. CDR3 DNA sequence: TGTGCCAGCAGCGTTTATGGACAGGGCGGAATTAGGGATACGCAGTATTTT. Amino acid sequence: CASSVYGQGGIRDTQYF.

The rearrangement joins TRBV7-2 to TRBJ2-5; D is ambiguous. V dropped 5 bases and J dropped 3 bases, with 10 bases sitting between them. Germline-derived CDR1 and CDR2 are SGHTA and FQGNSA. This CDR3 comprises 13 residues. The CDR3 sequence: CASSLPSKETQYF. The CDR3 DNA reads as TGTGCCAGCAGCCTCCCCTCTAAAGAGACCCAGTACTTC. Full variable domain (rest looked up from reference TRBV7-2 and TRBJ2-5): GAGVSQSPSNKVTEKGKDVELRCDPISGHTALYWYRQSLGQGLEFLIYFQGNSAPDKSGLPSDRFSAERTGGSVSTLTIQRTQQEDSAVYLCASSLPSKETQYFGPGTRLLVL.

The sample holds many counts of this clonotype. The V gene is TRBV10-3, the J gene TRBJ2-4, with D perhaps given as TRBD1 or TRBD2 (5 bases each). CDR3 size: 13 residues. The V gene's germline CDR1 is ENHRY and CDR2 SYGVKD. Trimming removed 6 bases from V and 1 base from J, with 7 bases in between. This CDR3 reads CAIRGEAKNIQYF. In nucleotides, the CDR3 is TGTGCCATCAGGGGGGAGGCCAAAAACATTCAGTACTTC.

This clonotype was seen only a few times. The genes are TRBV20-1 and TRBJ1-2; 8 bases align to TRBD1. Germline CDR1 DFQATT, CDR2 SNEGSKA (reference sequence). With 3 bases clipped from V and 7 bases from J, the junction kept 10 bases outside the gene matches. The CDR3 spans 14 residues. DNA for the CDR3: TGCAGTGCTAGTCCGACACCCGGGACAGGTGGCTACACCTTC. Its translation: CSASPTPGTGGYTF.

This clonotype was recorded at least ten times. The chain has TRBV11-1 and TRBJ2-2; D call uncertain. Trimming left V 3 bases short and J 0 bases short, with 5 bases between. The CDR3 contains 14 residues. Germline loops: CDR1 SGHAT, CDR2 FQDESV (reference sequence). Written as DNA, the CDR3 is TGTGCCAGCAGCTTCGGGTCGAACACCGGGGAGCTGTTTTTT. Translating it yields CASSFGSNTGELFF.

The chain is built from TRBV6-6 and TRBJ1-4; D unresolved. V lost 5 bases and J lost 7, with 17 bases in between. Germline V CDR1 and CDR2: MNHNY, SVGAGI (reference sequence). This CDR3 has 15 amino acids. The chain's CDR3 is CASSLHPGGGEKLFF. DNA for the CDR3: TGTGCCAGCAGTCTTCACCCCGGAGGCGGTGAAAAACTGTTTTTT.

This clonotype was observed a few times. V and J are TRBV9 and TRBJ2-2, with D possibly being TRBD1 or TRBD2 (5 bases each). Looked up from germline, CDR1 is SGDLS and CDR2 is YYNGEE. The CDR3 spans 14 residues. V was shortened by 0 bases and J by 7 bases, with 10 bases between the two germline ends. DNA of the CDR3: TGTGCCAGCAGCGTAGGGGGGTCGGGCGGGGAGCTGTTTTTT. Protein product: CASSVGGSGGELFF.

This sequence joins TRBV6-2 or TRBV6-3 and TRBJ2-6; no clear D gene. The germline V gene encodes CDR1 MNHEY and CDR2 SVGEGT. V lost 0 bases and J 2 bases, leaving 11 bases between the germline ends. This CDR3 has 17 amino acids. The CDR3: CASSYSKTGAGANVLTF. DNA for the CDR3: TGTGCCAGCAGTTACTCGAAGACGGGTGCTGGGGCCAACGTCCTGACTTTC.

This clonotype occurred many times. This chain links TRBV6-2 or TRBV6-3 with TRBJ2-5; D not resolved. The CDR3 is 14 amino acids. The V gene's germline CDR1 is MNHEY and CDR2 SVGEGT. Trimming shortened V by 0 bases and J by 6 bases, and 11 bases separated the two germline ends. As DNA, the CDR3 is TGTGCCAGCAGTTACTCGAGGACCAGTAAGACCCAGTACTTC. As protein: CASSYSRTSKTQYF.